This T cell receptor (beta chain) was recorded in a study of T cell changes during pregnancy in multiple sclerosis. Sequencing used immunoSEQ multiplex PCR; TCRdb keeps in-frame clones, though not all of them. The sample yields about 44,000 clones, approximately 92% seen once. Germline V gene lookup returns CDR1 MNHEY and CDR2 SMNVEV (reference sequence). The CDR3 has 17 residues. V was clipped by 8 bases and J by 2 bases; unmatched bases: 11. The TCR was taken from a female donor with multiple sclerosis, enrolled in a pregnancy study. This chain links TRBV27 with TRBJ2-1; the match to TRBD2 covers 11 bases. The sequencing used CD4+ T cells from peripheral blood mononuclear cells, collected in the first trimester of pregnancy. The CDR3 spells CASRGLAGSFTYNEQFF. The CDR3 nucleotides are TGTGCCAGCCGAGGACTAGCGGGCTCGTTCACCTACAATGAGCAGTTCTTC.